This T cell receptor (beta chain) is drawn from a study of the immune and genomic landscape of osteosarcoma (dated by TCRdb to about 2020). The study in broad terms: A total of roughly 47 pediatric and adult patients with high-grade osteosarcoma made up the overall cohort, and the median age at diagnosis was approximately 27 years (range roughly 5-90). Poor-risk disease was overrepresented in the cohort, as 73% of patients had an unfavorable pathologic response to standard therapy and 67% were deceased. Patients in the overall cohort were about 66% male, and under 80% presented with localized disease at diagnosis. The study profiled osteosarcoma specimens with whole genome, RNA and T-cell receptor sequencing plus immunohistochemistry and reverse phase protein arrays to define immunogenic potential. The osteosarcoma immunogenomic landscape was characterized by integrating TCR sequencing results with transcriptome, protein array and immunostaining data. An explanation for the limited clinical activity of immune checkpoint inhibitors in osteosarcoma was sought in the study. Each of a few patients provided a couple of samples from the same tumor site.

The research as a whole found: In five cases, the repertoire was dominated by a single hyperexpanded clone, and fewer than 100 T-cell clonotypes were detected in all five cases. Clonality benchmarks were derived from external normal skin and healthy peripheral blood data rather than from matched normal tissue. Along with the frozen tumor specimens, matched blood was collected from just a couple of patients. Sample size was not determined by any statistical method, because osteosarcoma is rare and all possible samples were collected. Productive TCR clonality was low overall, averaging 0.09 with a maximum of roughly 0.3, suggesting limited T-cell clonal expansion. Although TCR productive clonality was higher in the immune-hot C3 cluster than in the cold C1 cluster, TCR productive clonality was still low overall.

The CDR1 and CDR2 encoded by the germline V gene (reference sequence) are MNHNY and SVGAGI. The CDR3 holds 15 amino acids from the cysteine to the phenylalanine. The retained sequence is limited to the CDR3, 45 bases, with the frame set at the first base. For this chain, trimming is 8 bases at the V end and 3 bases at the J end, and the number of junction bases without a gene match is 8. Specimens were post-treatment primary, local recurrence and metastasis tumors from poor-prognosis patients. Comment on this clone: This clone's antigen is unknown. Per-base qualities were not stored, and no clone one base away is much larger.

The ImmunoSEQ Assay (Adaptive Biotechnologies) was used to immunosequence the CDR3 regions of the TCR beta chain. Per the source publication's procedure: TCRB rearrangements, read counts, read proportions and gene usage were exported through the ImmunoSEQ Analyzer platform. T-cell clonality was calculated on productive rearrangements as 1 minus Pielou's evenness. In the clonal space homeostasis analysis, clonotypes were grouped as rare, small, medium, large or hyperexpanded (0.01 to 1 of the repertoire). TCR productive clonality was compared across immune clusters C1, C2 and C3 using the Wilcoxon rank sum test. As stored in TCRdb, this immuneACCESS dataset retains in-frame rearrangements with V and J assigned. A fraction of the clones does not appear; measured against another copy, unresolved V genes explain less than half of the discrepancy, and the remainder lacks a known reason. D and trimming were read from the DNA, whereas the V and J calls and clone size are those reported in that table. Here the sample has more than 10,000 clones; approximately 64% occur a single time. The ten largest clones capture around 18% of the sample.

Sequencing input: osteosarcoma tumor tissue from the lung. This TCR was sampled from a human donor with osteosarcoma. Here the chain combines TRBV6-6 and TRBJ1-5; 9 nucleotides in the junction match TRBD1. The CDR3 reads as follows: CASEDRTGANQPQHF. The DNA sequence is TGTGCCAGCGAAGACAGGACAGGGGCCAATCAGCCCCAGCATTTT.